The next 7 T cell receptor beta chains were all read from a single sample in a study of blood T cell repertoires in COVID-19. TCRdb keeps only in-frame clones here, not all; method: immunoSEQ multiplex PCR. The top ten clones hold 1.9% of a sample with approximately 310,000 clones, 85% of them seen once. The sample consisted of PBMCs or T cells enriched from blood (not recorded which). Source of these receptors: a woman aged 25 to 39 who had been exposed to COVID-19.

This rearrangement joins TRBV10-1 to TRBJ2-3; no clear D gene. Germline values: CDR1 WNHNN, CDR2 SYGVQD (reference sequence). The V gene lost 7 bases and the J gene lost 2 bases, with 22 bases spanning the gap. This CDR3 region has 17 residues. The CDR3 DNA follows: TGCGCCAGCATAGGTTACCCACAGCTCGTGTACACAGATACGCAGTATTTT. This codes for CASIGYPQLVYTDTQYF.

The chain couples TRBV23-1 to TRBJ2-7; D may be TRBD1 (6 bases). TRBV23-1 is known as an ORF, though its function is uncertain. The CDR3 is 14 residues long. V was cut by 2 bases and J by 3 bases, with 11 bases left in between. The CDR3 region is CASSQVEGGYEQYF. For the CDR3, the DNA is TGCGCCAGCAGTCAAGTGGAAGGGGGCTACGAGCAGTACTTC.

The V gene is TRBV7-9, the J gene TRBJ2-1; possible D gene TRBD2, 5 bases. Germline lookup yields CDR1 SEHNR and CDR2 FQNEAQ (reference sequence). There are 15 residues in the CDR3. Trimming pared 1 base from V and 0 bases from J, leaving 7 bases between. The CDR3 protein is CASSLVLDSYNEQFF. CDR3 in DNA: TGTGCCAGCAGCTTAGTACTAGACTCCTACAATGAGCAGTTCTTC.

This clone was found a few times. The rearrangement joins TRBV6-5 to TRBJ2-7; D is perhaps TRBD2 (5 bases). This CDR3 comprises 14 residues. Deletions cut 6 bases from V and 2 bases from J, with 14 bases between. CDR1 is MNHEY, CDR2 SVGAGI, per germline. The CDR3 here is CASSTGTITYEQYF. The CDR3 coding sequence is TGTGCCAGCAGCACGGGAACTATAACCTACGAGCAGTACTTC.

The chain couples TRBV5-4 to TRBJ1-4, with a possible D match to TRBD1 (6 bases). The CDR3 covers 14 residues. Germline V gene lookup returns CDR1 SGHNT and CDR2 YYREEE (reference sequence). Trimming took 5 bases from V and 7 from J, leaving 15 bases between them. The CDR3 spells CASRLQGLGEKLFF. The CDR3 DNA reads TGTGCCAGCAGGTTACAGGGTTTGGGTGAAAAACTGTTTTTT.

Ten or more counts support this clone. The rearrangement joins TRBV27 to TRBJ2-3, with D tentatively TRBD2 (6 bases). In germline, CDR1 is MNHEY, CDR2 SMNVEV (reference sequence). CDR3 length equals 16 residues. The V gene lost 2 bases and the J gene lost 4 bases, with 16 bases spanning the gap. The CDR3 here is CASSLNLGGNADTQYF. The CDR3 DNA reads TGTGCCAGCAGTTTAAATTTGGGGGGTAACGCAGATACGCAGTATTTT.

This chain links TRBV3-1 (or the pseudogene TRBV3-2) with TRBJ1-2; 7 nucleotides match TRBD1. This CDR3 is built from 15 residues. From germline, CDR1 is LGHDT and CDR2 YNNKEL (reference sequence). V dropped 0 bases and J dropped 8; count of bases not matched to a gene: 9. The CDR3: CASSQDLGQAWGYTF. The CDR3 coding sequence is TGTGCCAGCAGCCAAGATCTTGGACAGGCTTGGGGCTACACCTTC.